The 20 T cell receptor beta chains presented below share a single source sample, sequenced in a study of blood T cell repertoires in COVID-19. Repertoires were generated with immunoSEQ multiplex PCR, while TCRdb's copy carries only in-frame clones and drops some. The profile shows fewer than 85,000 clones, under 80% of them singletons. The sequenced material came from peripheral blood. The origin of the receptors is a woman aged 80 or over with active or convalescent COVID-19.

This clone is labeled large. J is TRBJ1-1 and V is TRBV18; no definite D call. The ends were cut back, 3 bases at V and 1 base at J, with 9 bases in the middle. CDR1 and CDR2 from the germline V gene are KGHSH and LQKENI. The CDR3 totals 14 residues. CDR3 protein: CASSPRVGNTEAFF. The CDR3 DNA sequence: TGTGCCAGCTCACCGCGGGTGGGGAACACTGAAGCTTTCTTT.

The chain joins TRBV6-5 to TRBJ2-1, with TRBD1 matching 7 bases. CDR3 length: 15 residues. Trimming removed 7 bases from V and 12 bases from J; junction bases left unmatched: 18. Germline V gene data show CDR1 as MNHEY and CDR2 as SVGAGI. In DNA form, the CDR3 reads TGTGCCAGCACTAAATCGACAGGGCCCGGGGAAGGGCAGTTCTTC. This sequence encodes CASTKSTGPGEGQFF.

The gene calls are TRBV5-6 and TRBJ2-2, with D maybe TRBD1 (6 bases). The CDR3 is 14 residues long. Trimming cost V 0 bases and J 9 bases, with 12 bases left between them. Germline lookup yields CDR1 SGHDT and CDR2 YYEEEE. CDR3 amino acids: CASSLGRGVRELFF. The CDR3 DNA reads TGTGCCAGCAGCTTGGGCAGGGGTGTACGGGAGCTGTTTTTT.

V and J are TRBV14 and TRBJ2-1, with a possible D match to TRBD1 (5 bases). The CDR3 has 15 amino acids. V was clipped by 1 base and J by 4 bases, with 11 bases between them. Germline V lookup: CDR1 SGHDN, CDR2 FVKESK. CDR3 sequence (DNA): TGTGCCAGCAGCCAAGGCCAGGGAAATTACAATGAGCAGTTCTTC. Protein sequence: CASSQGQGNYNEQFF.

The chain employs TRBV11-1 and TRBJ1-3; D unclear. Germline CDR1 reads SGHAT; CDR2 reads FQDESV (reference sequence). Trimming stripped 0 bases from V and 3 bases from J, with 3 bases between. The CDR3 is 13 amino acids. CDR3 loop: CASSLAGGNTIYF. DNA for the CDR3: TGTGCCAGCAGCTTAGCCGGTGGAAACACCATATATTTT.

The chain employs TRBV29-1 and TRBJ2-2; TRBD1 agrees at 8 bases. Trimming removed 3 bases from V and 7 bases from J; junction bases left unmatched: 4. Germline loops: CDR1 SQVTM, CDR2 ANQGSEA. The CDR3 has 13 residues. The DNA of the CDR3 is TGCAGCGTTGAGGACAGGGTTCACGGGGAGCTGTTTTTT. Translation gives CSVEDRVHGELFF.

CDR3 sequence (DNA): TGTGCCAGCAGCGTAGCGCTAGGGGAATACGAGCAGTACTTC. This translates into CASSVALGEYEQYF. This chain uses TRBV9 with TRBJ2-7, with D possibly being TRBD1 (5 bases). V was clipped by 0 bases and J by 4 bases, with 11 bases between them. CDR1 and CDR2 (germline): SGDLS, YYNGEE. This CDR3 is built from 14 residues.

The chain employs TRBV13 and TRBJ2-5; D ambiguous. The CDR3 totals 12 residues. V shed 8 bases and J shed 5 bases, with 12 bases lying between them. Germline V lookup: CDR1 PRHDT, CDR2 FYEKMQ (reference sequence). CDR3 DNA sequence: TGTGCCAGCGCCGTGGGCCGGGAGACCCAGTACTTC. Amino acid sequence: CASAVGRETQYF. The whole variable domain, filled in from reference TRBV13 and TRBJ2-5, reads AAGVIQSPRHLIKEKRETATLKCYPIPRHDTVYWYQQGPGQDPQFLISFYEKMQSDKGSIPDRFSAQQFSDYHSELNMSSLELGDSALYFCASAVGRETQYFGPGTRLLVL.

In DNA form, the CDR3 reads TGTGCCAGCAGCCAAGAGGACAGGGAAAACGCCGGGGAGCTGTTTTTT. Its translation: CASSQEDRENAGELFF. The chain recombines TRBV3-1 (or the pseudogene TRBV3-2) with TRBJ2-2; 8 bases fit TRBD1. Germline V CDR1 and CDR2: LGHDT, YNNKEL (reference sequence). This CDR3 has 16 amino acids. After removal of 0 bases from V and 6 bases from J, the junction contained 6 bases not matched to a gene.

The chain is built from TRBV5-4 and TRBJ2-3; D may be TRBD2 (5 bases). Germline V CDR1 and CDR2: SGHNT, YYREEE (reference sequence). The CDR3 is 14 residues long. V lost 0 bases to trimming and J lost 4 bases, with 9 bases between them. CDR3 in amino acids: CASSLGTSSDTQYF. As DNA, the CDR3 is TGTGCCAGCAGCTTGGGAACTAGTTCAGATACGCAGTATTTT.

DNA of the CDR3: TGCGCCAGCAGCCAAGCCGGGAATGACCACACAGATACGCAGTATTTT. Amino acid sequence: CASSQAGNDHTDTQYF. The chain joins TRBV4-1 to TRBJ2-3; D might be TRBD2 (5 bases). Trimming removed 1 base at V and 2 bases at J, with 13 bases between. CDR3 length equals 16 residues. Germline V gene data show CDR1 as MGHRA and CDR2 as YSYEKL.

The J gene is TRBJ1-1, the V gene TRBV5-1; a weak D match, TRBD1 (6 bases). V was pared by 3 bases and J by 1 base, with 13 bases between. The CDR3 is made up of 15 amino acids. Germline CDR1 and CDR2: SGHRS and YFSETQ. Here the CDR3 reads CASSSELGQNTEAFF. DNA for the CDR3: TGCGCCAGCAGCTCGGAACTGGGACAGAACACTGAAGCTTTCTTT.

A few counts support this clone. The CDR3 is CASSRRDIYSSGNTIYF. The CDR3 nucleotides read TGTGCCAGCAGCCGCCGGGACATCTACAGCTCTGGAAACACCATATATTTT. This sequence joins TRBV5-6 and TRBJ1-3; D might be TRBD1 (6 bases). The CDR3 is 17 residues long. The V gene lost 4 bases and the J gene lost 0 bases, with 17 bases spanning the gap. Germline CDR1 is SGHDT and CDR2 is YYEEEE.

The chain couples TRBV7-2 to TRBJ2-5, with TRBD1 as a possible D gene (6 bases). Trimming shortened V by 2 bases and J by 2 bases, and 12 bases separated the two germline ends. CDR3 length: 15 residues. Looked up from germline, CDR1 is SGHTA and CDR2 is FQGNSA. CDR3 region: CASSLTSDSQETQYF. The CDR3 DNA follows: TGTGCCAGCAGCTTAACCTCGGACAGTCAAGAGACCCAGTACTTC.

The chain employs TRBV6-5 and TRBJ2-1; D is perhaps TRBD1 (5 bases). CDR1 is MNHEY and CDR2 is SVGAGI in the germline V gene. The CDR3 runs 13 residues. V lost 10 bases to trimming and J lost 6 bases, with 16 bases between them. Here the CDR3 reads CAIHVRASNEQFF. The CDR3 DNA reads as TGTGCCATCCACGTCAGGGCCTCCAATGAGCAGTTCTTC.

The chain combines TRBV7-9 with TRBJ1-3; D remains unclear. The CDR3 is 16 residues long. V gave up 1 base and J gave up 0 bases, with 10 bases separating them. Looked up from germline, CDR1 is SEHNR and CDR2 is FQNEAQ (reference sequence). The CDR3 sequence: CASSLGVAGSGNTIYF. The DNA for the CDR3 is TGTGCCAGCAGCTTAGGTGTGGCGGGCTCTGGAAACACCATATATTTT.

The J gene is TRBJ2-7, the V gene TRBV4-2, with D possibly being TRBD1 (6 bases). The CDR3 consists of 16 residues. CDR1 and CDR2 from the germline V gene are LGHNA and YNFKEQ. The V and J ends lost 2 bases and 2 bases respectively, with 16 bases between them. Written as DNA, the CDR3 is TGTGCCAGCAGCCAACTATGGGGGAACAGGGCCTACGAGCAGTACTTC. Protein: CASSQLWGNRAYEQYF.

This clone was seen more than once but under ten times. The J gene is TRBJ1-5, the V gene TRBV28, with 7 bases aligning to TRBD1. This CDR3 is 15 amino acids long. Germline V gives CDR1 MDHEN, CDR2 SYDVKM. After removal of 2 bases from V and 4 bases from J, the junction contained 5 bases not matched to a gene. CDR3 in DNA: TGTGCCAGCAGTTTACTCGGACAGGAGAATCAGCCCCAGCATTTT. Protein sequence: CASSLLGQENQPQHF.

V and J are TRBV5-8 and TRBJ1-2; 8 bases are a match to TRBD1. This CDR3 is built from 15 residues. In germline, CDR1 is SGHTS, CDR2 YDEGEE. Losses at the gene ends were 2 bases for V and 8 bases for J; bases not matched to a gene: 11. The CDR3 nucleotides read TGTGCCAGCAGCTTTTTGGGGGACAGGCTTTACGGCTACACCTTC. Translating gives CASSFLGDRLYGYTF.

The chain is built from TRBV30 and TRBJ1-3; 7 nucleotides line up with TRBD1. Germline trimming cut 2 bases from V and 2 bases from J; bases unmatched to any gene: 9. From germline, CDR1 is GTSNPN and CDR2 SVGIG (reference sequence). CDR3 length: 16 residues. The CDR3 is CAWSWTGGLAGNTIYF. The CDR3 region has the DNA TGTGCCTGGAGTTGGACAGGTGGATTAGCTGGAAACACCATATATTTT.